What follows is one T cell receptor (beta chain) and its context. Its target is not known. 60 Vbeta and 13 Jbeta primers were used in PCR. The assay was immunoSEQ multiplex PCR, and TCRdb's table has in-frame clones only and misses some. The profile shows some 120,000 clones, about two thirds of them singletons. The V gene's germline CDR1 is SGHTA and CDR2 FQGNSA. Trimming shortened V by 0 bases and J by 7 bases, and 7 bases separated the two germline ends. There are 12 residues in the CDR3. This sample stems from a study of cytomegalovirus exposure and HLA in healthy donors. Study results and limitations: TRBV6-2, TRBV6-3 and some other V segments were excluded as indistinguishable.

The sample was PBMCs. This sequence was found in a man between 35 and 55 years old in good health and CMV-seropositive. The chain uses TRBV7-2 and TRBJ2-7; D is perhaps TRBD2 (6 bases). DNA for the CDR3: TGTGCCAGCAGCTTAGCGGCGGGGGAGCAGTACTTC. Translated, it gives CASSLAAGEQYF.